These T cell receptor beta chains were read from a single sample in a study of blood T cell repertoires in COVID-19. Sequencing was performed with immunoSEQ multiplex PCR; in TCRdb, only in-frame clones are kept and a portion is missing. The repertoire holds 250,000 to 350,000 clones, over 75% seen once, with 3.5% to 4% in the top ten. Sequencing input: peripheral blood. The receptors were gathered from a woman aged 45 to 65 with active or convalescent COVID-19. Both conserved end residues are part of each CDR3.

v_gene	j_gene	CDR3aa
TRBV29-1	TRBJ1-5	CSVADGGTGVWGNQPQHF
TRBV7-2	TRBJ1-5	CASSLGQANQPQHF
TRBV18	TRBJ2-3	CASSPSGGRTDTQYF
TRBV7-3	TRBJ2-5	CASSLSTGVAETQYF
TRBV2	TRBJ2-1	CATVGLEPEQFF
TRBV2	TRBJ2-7	CASSDFLSYEQYF
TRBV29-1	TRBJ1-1	CSVEDELSATEAFF
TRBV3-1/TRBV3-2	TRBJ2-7	CASSQDPGLAGGKEQYF
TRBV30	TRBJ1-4	CAWSVGGEKLFF
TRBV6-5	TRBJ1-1	CASSSTGTGTNTEAFF
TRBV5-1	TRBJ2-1	CASSLTSGGTYNEQFF
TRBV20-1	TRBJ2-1	CSASRLAGGKTYNEQFF
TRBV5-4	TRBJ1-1	CASSLAGTANTEAFF
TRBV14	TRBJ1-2	CASSQDQGFGYTF
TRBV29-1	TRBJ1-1	CSAWTGGGLNTEAFF
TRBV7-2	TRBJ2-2	CASSFLTGELFF
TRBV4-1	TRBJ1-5	CASSEDRGGNQPQHF
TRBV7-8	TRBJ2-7	CASSLSGTSAYEQYF
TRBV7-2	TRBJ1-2	CASSSLPFKYGYTF
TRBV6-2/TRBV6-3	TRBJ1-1	CASSSQRGQESNTEAFF
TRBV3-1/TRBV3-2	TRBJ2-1	CASSPGISTYNEQFF
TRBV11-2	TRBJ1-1	CASSRYLGGEAFF
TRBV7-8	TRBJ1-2	CASSLDGAGWVGYTF
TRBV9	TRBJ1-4	CASSVDVGRATNEKLFF
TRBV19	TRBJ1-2	CASSMTGGSYGYTF
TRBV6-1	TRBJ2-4	CASSEPGQGKAKNIQYF
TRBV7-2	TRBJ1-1	CASSFQGGTNTEAFF